The 10 T cell receptor beta chains listed next were all sequenced from one sample in a study of cytomegalovirus exposure and HLA in healthy donors listed by TCRdb under 2017. The library relied on the immunoSEQ multiplex PCR assay. For the multiplex PCR, a mixture combining 60 forward primers for TCR Vbeta segments and 13 reverse primers for TCR Jbeta segments was used. TCRdb limited this immuneACCESS table to in-frame rearrangements with V and J called. A share of clones is missing; checked studies link under half to unresolved V genes, and the rest is unexplained. This sample holds over 150,000 clones; approximately 73% were observed only once. Over 1.2% of the sample is taken by the ten largest. The sample comprised PBMCs. The receptor source for this set is a man aged 50 to 59 in good health and CMV-seronegative.

There are a few counts of this clone. The gene calls are TRBV7-9 and TRBJ2-1; possible D gene TRBD2, 6 bases. CDR3 length equals 14 residues. Trimming left V 5 bases short and J 7 bases short, with 15 bases between. Germline CDR1 is SEHNR and CDR2 is FQNEAQ (reference sequence). The CDR3 spells CASSTGGGWNEQFF. In DNA, the CDR3 is TGTGCCAGCAGCACCGGTGGAGGGTGGAATGAGCAGTTCTTC.

This rearrangement joins TRBV7-9 to TRBJ1-4, with D hard to call. With 1 base removed from V and 5 bases from J, the gap between germline ends came to 11 bases. The CDR3 totals 15 residues. Germline CDR1 is SEHNR and CDR2 is FQNEAQ (reference sequence). The CDR3 reads CASSLVETPNEKLFF. CDR3 DNA: TGTGCCAGCAGCTTAGTGGAGACGCCCAATGAAAAACTGTTTTTT.

V gene TRBV28 combines with J gene TRBJ1-5, with TRBD1 identical over 9 bases. V dropped 1 base and J dropped 4; count of bases not matched to a gene: 5. This CDR3 has 16 amino acids. Germline CDR1 is MDHEN and CDR2 is SYDVKM. The CDR3 DNA sequence: TGTGCCAGCAGTTTATTTCGACAGGGGGGGAATCAGCCCCAGCATTTT. This sequence encodes CASSLFRQGGNQPQHF. Full variable domain (remainder filled in from reference TRBV28 and TRBJ1-5): DVKVTQSSRYLVKRTGEKVFLECVQDMDHENMFWYRQDPGLGLRLIYFSYDVKMKEKGDIPEGYSVSREKKERFSLILESASTNQTSMYLCASSLFRQGGNQPQHFGDGTRLSIL.

The chain couples TRBV7-6 to TRBJ1-2; TRBD1 agrees at 8 bases. CDR3 size: 14 residues. CDR1 is SGHVS, CDR2 FNYEAQ, per germline. V lost 1 base to trimming and J lost 8 bases; unmatched junction nucleotides: 6. The DNA of the CDR3 is TGTGCCAGCAGCTTAGGCAGGGGGCTCGGCGGCTACACCTTC. Residues: CASSLGRGLGGYTF.

The V gene is TRBV6-5, the J gene TRBJ1-1, with a weak D call TRBD1 (6 bases). Trimming took 6 bases from V and 1 from J, leaving 12 bases between them. Germline V lookup: CDR1 MNHEY, CDR2 SVGAGI. The CDR3 totals 14 residues. The CDR3 DNA is TGTGCCAGCAGCAAGACAGGTTCGAACACTGAAGCTTTCTTT. Translation: CASSKTGSNTEAFF.

This rearrangement joins TRBV28 to TRBJ1-1, with unresolved D. V was cut by 8 bases and J by 1 base, with 20 bases left in between. CDR1 and CDR2 (germline): MDHEN, SYDVKM. This CDR3 has 16 residues. The CDR3 DNA reads as TGTGCCAGCGGGGAGGTCAACCCGGCCCAGAACACTGAAGCTTTCTTT. Its translation is CASGEVNPAQNTEAFF.

The J gene is TRBJ1-2, the V gene TRBV27; 9 nucleotides agree with TRBD1. CDR3 size: 14 residues. The trim removed 8 bases at V and 5 bases at J, leaving 9 bases unmatched. Germline V CDR1 and CDR2: MNHEY, SMNVEV (reference sequence). The CDR3 reads CASWPRQGVYGYTF. Written as DNA, the CDR3 is TGTGCCAGCTGGCCGAGACAGGGGGTTTATGGCTACACCTTC.

This rearrangement joins TRBV6-5 to TRBJ1-6; 8 positions match TRBD1. J was trimmed by 8 bases and V by 0 bases; bases with no gene match: 3. The CDR3 is made up of 15 amino acids. Looked up from germline, CDR1 is MNHEY and CDR2 is SVGAGI. The CDR3 loop is CASSYSNRGYSPLHF. For the CDR3, the DNA is TGTGCCAGCAGTTACTCGAACAGGGGGTATTCACCCCTCCACTTT.

Comment on this clone: Other DNA sequences in this sample translate to the same CDR3. The chain recombines TRBV27 with TRBJ2-2; D not certain. The CDR3 contains 13 residues. Germline lookup yields CDR1 MNHEY and CDR2 SMNVEV (reference sequence). V was cut by 2 bases and J by 2 bases, with 3 bases left in between. The DNA for the CDR3 is TGTGCCAGCAGTTTACTAAACACCGGGGAGCTGTTTTTT. Translating gives CASSLLNTGELFF.

This rearrangement joins TRBV6-5 to TRBJ1-5; D perhaps matches TRBD1 (5 bases). Germline V gene sequence: CDR1 MNHEY, CDR2 SVGAGI. This CDR3 spans 13 amino acids. Trimming pared 3 bases from V and 9 bases from J, leaving 12 bases between. CDR3 loop: CASSYGRTGPQHF. CDR3 nucleotide sequence: TGTGCCAGCAGTTATGGGCGTACAGGGCCCCAGCATTTT.